Below are 17 T cell receptor beta chains sequenced from a single sample in a study of blood T cell repertoires in COVID-19. Clones were read by immunoSEQ multiplex PCR, and TCRdb kept only the in-frame ones, dropping some. The table lists roughly 65,000 clones, around 90% of them singletons. The sequencing input was peripheral blood. These receptors were taken from a man between 60 and 70 years old with acute or convalescent COVID-19.

The chain combines TRBV7-9 with TRBJ2-7, with TRBD1 as a possible D gene (5 bases). CDR1 and CDR2 from the germline V gene are SEHNR and FQNEAQ (reference sequence). V lost 5 bases, J lost 2 bases, and 16 bases lay in between. This CDR3 has 15 amino acids. The CDR3 DNA is TGTGCCAGCAGCCCAGGGCCACCCGTGACCTACGAGCAGTACTTC. It translates to CASSPGPPVTYEQYF.

V is TRBV5-1 and J is TRBJ1-1, with D perhaps matching TRBD1 (5 bases). This CDR3 has 15 amino acids. V was trimmed by 0 bases and J by 1 base, leaving 10 bases between them. Germline V gene lookup returns CDR1 SGHRS and CDR2 YFSETQ. This chain's CDR3 is CASSLGGRANTEAFF. CDR3 nucleotides: TGCGCCAGCAGCTTGGGGGGCCGCGCGAACACTGAAGCTTTCTTT.

This clone occurred once. The chain combines TRBV14 with TRBJ2-7; tentatively, D is TRBD2 (7 bases). V lost 1 base and J lost 7, with 14 bases in between. The CDR3 contains 14 residues. Per the germline V gene, CDR1 is SGHDN and CDR2 is FVKESK. The CDR3: CASSQVGAGAEQYF. CDR3 in DNA: TGTGCCAGCAGCCAAGTAGGTGCGGGGGCTGAGCAGTACTTC.

CDR3 sequence: CSAAGNTEAFF. The DNA of the CDR3 is TGCAGTGCTGCGGGTAACACTGAAGCTTTCTTT. The chain employs TRBV20-1 and TRBJ1-1; the D is unclear. Trimming pared 5 bases from V and 2 bases from J, leaving 6 bases between. Germline-derived CDR1 and CDR2 are DFQATT and SNEGSKA (reference sequence). This CDR3 is built from 11 residues.

This clone has just a few counts. V and J are TRBV7-9 and TRBJ1-3; a possible D gene is TRBD1 (5 bases). In germline, CDR1 is SEHNR, CDR2 FQNEAQ (reference sequence). Trimming stripped 4 bases from V and 3 bases from J, with 10 bases between. This CDR3 is 14 amino acids long. The CDR3 loop is CASSWGVYGNTIYF. The CDR3, as DNA: TGTGCCAGCAGCTGGGGGGTTTATGGAAACACCATATATTTT. The full variable domain, in which reference TRBV7-9 and TRBJ1-3 provide the parts outside the CDR3, is DTGVSQNPRHKITKRGQNVTFRCDPISEHNRLYWYRQTLGQGPEFLTYFQNEAQLEKSRLLSDRFSAERPKGSFSTLEIQRTEQGDSAMYLCASSWGVYGNTIYFGEGSWLTVV.

The count of this clone is one. The identical CDR3 is also encoded by other nucleotide sequences in the sample. The gene calls are TRBV20-1 and TRBJ1-1; perhaps TRBD1 as D (6 bases). Trimming removed 4 bases from V and 6 bases from J, with 9 bases in between. The CDR3 loop spans 11 amino acids. Germline assignment: CDR1 DFQATT and CDR2 SNEGSKA (reference sequence). DNA of the CDR3: TGCAGTGCTACCCGACAGGCTGAAGCTTTCTTT. Amino acids: CSATRQAEAFF.

The chain links TRBV10-1 to TRBJ1-1, with a tentative D call TRBD1 (5 bases). The CDR3 is 17 amino acids. V was clipped by 8 bases and J by 0 bases, with 22 bases between them. Germline assignment: CDR1 WNHNN and CDR2 SYGVQD (reference sequence). CDR3 DNA: TGCGCCAGCCTTCCAGACAGAAGAAACTTTCTGAACACTGAAGCTTTCTTT. Amino acids: CASLPDRRNFLNTEAFF.

V usage is TRBV11-2 and J usage is TRBJ2-7, with TRBD1 matching over 8 bases. CDR1 and CDR2 (germline): SGHAT, FQNNGV. The CDR3 runs 17 residues. After removal of 5 bases from V and 7 bases from J, the junction contained 19 bases not matched to a gene. The CDR3 coding sequence is TGTGCCAGCAGCCCGGATCTTGGGACAGGCGTCCCGGAGGAGCAGTACTTC. It specifies CASSPDLGTGVPEEQYF.

The count of this clone is one. The chain joins TRBV5-6 to TRBJ1-1; D gene ambiguous. Germline values: CDR1 SGHDT, CDR2 YYEEEE. This CDR3 comprises 14 residues. The V end was cut by 0 bases, the J end by 4 bases, with 10 bases between. In DNA form, the CDR3 reads TGTGCCAGCAGCTTGGCCGGGAGAGCCACTGAAGCTTTCTTT. As protein: CASSLAGRATEAFF.

The chain links TRBV6-6 to TRBJ2-1; tentative D call: TRBD1 (6 bases). The V gene lost 6 bases and the J gene lost 5 bases, with 14 bases spanning the gap. In germline, CDR1 is MNHNY, CDR2 SVGAGI (reference sequence). The CDR3 spans 14 residues. The CDR3 nucleotides are TGTGCCAGCAGAGACGGACAGAGTAACAATGAGCAGTTCTTC. This gives the protein CASRDGQSNNEQFF.

This sequence joins TRBV24-1 and TRBJ2-7; tentative D call: TRBD2 (7 bases). Per germline, CDR1 KGHDR and CDR2 SFDVKD. V lost 4 bases to trimming and J lost 5 bases, with 11 bases between them. The length of the CDR3 is 13 residues. Here the CDR3 reads CATSEGGRDEQYF. The CDR3 coding sequence is TGTGCCACCAGTGAGGGGGGGCGTGACGAGCAGTACTTC.

The chain uses TRBV27 and TRBJ1-6, with D tentatively TRBD1 (5 bases). Trimming removed 8 bases at V and 0 bases at J, with 14 bases between. CDR3 size: 16 residues. The V gene's germline CDR1 is MNHEY and CDR2 SMNVEV (reference sequence). CDR3 nucleotides: TGTGCCAGCCTCCCTGGCAGGGACTCCTATAATTCACCCCTCCACTTT. Translation gives CASLPGRDSYNSPLHF.

The chain joins TRBV5-4 to TRBJ2-4; TRBD1 aligns across 8 bases. There are 14 residues in the CDR3. The germline gives CDR1 SGHNT, CDR2 YYREEE (reference sequence). With 4 bases clipped from V and 8 bases from J, the junction kept 8 bases outside the gene matches. For the CDR3, the DNA is TGTGCCAGCAGCCCCGTGGACAGGGAGGACATTCAGTACTTC. It translates to CASSPVDREDIQYF.

The chain combines TRBV4-1 with TRBJ1-3; 9 nucleotides agree with TRBD1. Germline values: CDR1 MGHRA, CDR2 YSYEKL. V shed 3 bases, J shed 0 bases, and the junction held 0 bases outside the gene matches. This CDR3 has 15 amino acids. DNA for the CDR3: TGCGCCAGCAGCCAGACAGGGGGCTCTGGAAACACCATATATTTT. Amino acids: CASSQTGGSGNTIYF.

In this sample, this clone turned up once. The V call is TRBV27, the J call TRBJ2-7; TRBD1 aligns across 9 bases. Germline values: CDR1 MNHEY, CDR2 SMNVEV (reference sequence). V lost 3 bases and J lost 5; bases outside the gene matches: 11. This CDR3 region has 16 residues. The DNA of the CDR3 is TGTGCCAGCAGTTTGATTTCCGGGACAGGGACAAACGAGCAGTACTTC. This codes for CASSLISGTGTNEQYF.

Here the CDR3 reads CASRPSGTAKETQYF. DNA for the CDR3: TGTGCCAGCAGGCCTTCCGGGACAGCGAAAGAGACCCAGTACTTC. The V call is TRBV14, the J call TRBJ2-5; 7 nucleotides match TRBD1. Trimming cost V 6 bases and J 3 bases; bases outside gene matches: 10. Per germline, CDR1 SGHDN and CDR2 FVKESK. The CDR3 has 15 amino acids.

The chain links TRBV9 to TRBJ1-4; D ambiguous. Germline assignment: CDR1 SGDLS and CDR2 YYNGEE. CDR3 size: 18 residues. The ends were cut back, 0 bases at V and 5 bases at J, with 20 bases in the middle. For the CDR3, the DNA is TGTGCCAGCAGCGTAGAAGTATCTCAAACGTATAGCAATGAAAAACTGTTTTTT. Amino acids: CASSVEVSQTYSNEKLFF.